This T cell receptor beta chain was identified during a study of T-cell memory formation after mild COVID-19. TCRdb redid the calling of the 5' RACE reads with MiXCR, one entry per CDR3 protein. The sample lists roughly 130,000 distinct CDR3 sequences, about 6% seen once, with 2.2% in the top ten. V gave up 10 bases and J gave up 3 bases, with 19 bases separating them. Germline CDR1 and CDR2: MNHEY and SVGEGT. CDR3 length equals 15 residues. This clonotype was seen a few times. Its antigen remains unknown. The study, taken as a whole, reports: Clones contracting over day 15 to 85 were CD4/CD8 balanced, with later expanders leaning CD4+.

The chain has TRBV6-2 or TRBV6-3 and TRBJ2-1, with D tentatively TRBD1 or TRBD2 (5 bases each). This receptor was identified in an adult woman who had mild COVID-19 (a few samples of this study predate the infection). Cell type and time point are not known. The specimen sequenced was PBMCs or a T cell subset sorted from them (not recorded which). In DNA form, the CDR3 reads TGTGCCACCCAAATCCTGGGGACCTACTACAATGAGCAGTTCTTC. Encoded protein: CATQILGTYYNEQFF.